This TCR beta chain was obtained from a study of blood T cell repertoires in COVID-19. Trimming stripped 6 bases from V and 2 bases from J, with 5 bases between. The length of the CDR3 is 11 residues. Clones were read by immunoSEQ multiplex PCR, and TCRdb kept only the in-frame ones, dropping some. The sample has around 130,000 clones; 80% to 90% are singletons. The material sequenced was peripheral blood. This chain links TRBV12-3 or TRBV12-4 with TRBJ2-7; D is unresolved. The receptor comes from a man between 65 and 85 years old with active or convalescent COVID-19. DNA of the CDR3: TGTGCCAGCAGCACTACCTACGAGCAGTACTTC. It is translated as CASSTTYEQYF.